This is a list of T cell receptor beta chains from one sample in a study of post-analysis software for immune sequencing data. TCRdb reprocessed the PCR reads with MiXCR, giving one entry per CDR3 protein. Among approximately 630,000 distinct CDR3 sequences, around 60% were seen once, and the ten largest hold around 11%. Sequencing was performed on blood. The source of these receptors is a girl aged 2 to 10 with multiple sclerosis. Both conserved end residues are part of each CDR3. Each record gives: J gene, V gene, CDR3 protein.

J gene: TRBJ2-1; V gene: TRBV7-2; CDR3 protein: CASSLVNFCNEQFF
J gene: TRBJ2-7; V gene: TRBV6-1; CDR3 protein: CASSDTDRFYEQYF
J gene: TRBJ2-1; V gene: TRBV6-5; CDR3 protein: CASSASSGISEQFF
J gene: TRBJ2-1; V gene: TRBV3-1; CDR3 protein: CASSQETSYNEQFF
J gene: TRBJ2-3; V gene: TRBV7-9; CDR3 protein: CASSLVRQGVPDTQYF
J gene: TRBJ2-7; V gene: TRBV20-1; CDR3 protein: CSASGLPNEQYF
J gene: -; V gene: TRBV29-1; CDR3 protein: CSVPGTPETQYF
J gene: TRBJ2-1; V gene: TRBV5-6; CDR3 protein: CASSFGSPYNEQFF
J gene: TRBJ2-1; V gene: TRBV6-2/TRBV6-3; CDR3 protein: CASSYKIRTVPYEQFF
J gene: TRBJ1-4; V gene: TRBV6-5; CDR3 protein: CASTDWTANEKLFF
J gene: TRBJ1-4; V gene: TRBV25-1; CDR3 protein: CASSLLNEKLFF
J gene: TRBJ2-1; V gene: TRBV29-1; CDR3 protein: CSVPSPNGEQFF
J gene: TRBJ2-7; V gene: TRBV27; CDR3 protein: CASRGTERYEQYF
J gene: TRBJ2-7; V gene: TRBV20-1; CDR3 protein: CSARDAALANPYEQYF
J gene: TRBJ2-3; V gene: TRBV29-1; CDR3 protein: CSVALSGFTDTQYF
J gene: TRBJ2-3; V gene: TRBV7-6; CDR3 protein: CASSREEGTQYF
J gene: TRBJ1-2; V gene: TRBV20-1; CDR3 protein: CSARDHQGGYGYTF
J gene: -; V gene: TRBV21-1; CDR3 protein: CASRPSDEQYF
J gene: TRBJ2-3; V gene: TRBV6-5; CDR3 protein: CASSAPRLGGDTQYF
J gene: TRBJ2-3; V gene: TRBV12-3/TRBV12-4; CDR3 protein: CASSLAPGQGAYTQYF
J gene: TRBJ1-2; V gene: TRBV6-6; CDR3 protein: CASSYSGTEPYGYTF
J gene: TRBJ1-5; V gene: TRBV20-1; CDR3 protein: CSARETTRTGANQPQHF
J gene: TRBJ2-5; V gene: TRBV3-1; CDR3 protein: CASSQAQGRETQYF
J gene: TRBJ2-1; V gene: TRBV10-3; CDR3 protein: CAISDQGRSNEQFF
J gene: TRBJ2-7; V gene: TRBV3-1; CDR3 protein: CASSQDWKFHEQYF
J gene: TRBJ1-5; V gene: TRBV6-2/TRBV6-3; CDR3 protein: CASRAGSLGNQPQHF
J gene: TRBJ2-5; V gene: TRBV7-2; CDR3 protein: CASSPTGVQETQYF
J gene: TRBJ2-1; V gene: TRBV9; CDR3 protein: CASSGGTSGGALYEQFF
J gene: TRBJ2-5; V gene: TRBV29-1; CDR3 protein: CSVEDWPTGVTQYF
J gene: TRBJ2-3; V gene: TRBV10-3; CDR3 protein: CAIRDTPSTDTQYF
J gene: TRBJ2-3; V gene: TRBV6-5; CDR3 protein: CASRRGNTQYF
J gene: TRBJ2-1; V gene: TRBV6-2/TRBV6-3; CDR3 protein: CASSKPGLAVNEQFF
J gene: TRBJ2-6; V gene: TRBV20-1; CDR3 protein: CSARAAGANVLTF
J gene: TRBJ2-5; V gene: TRBV29-1; CDR3 protein: CSVEAGYQETQYF
J gene: TRBJ1-2; V gene: TRBV12-3/TRBV12-4; CDR3 protein: CASSWGDPWANYGYTF
J gene: TRBJ1-1; V gene: TRBV6-5; CDR3 protein: CASSYGQGRTEAFF
J gene: TRBJ2-7; V gene: TRBV29-1; CDR3 protein: CSPQGGDSVYEQYF
J gene: TRBJ2-1; V gene: TRBV7-2; CDR3 protein: CASSLATGPTFSCNEQFF
J gene: TRBJ2-3; V gene: TRBV11-2; CDR3 protein: CASSLVFGRGGRSDTQYF
J gene: -; V gene: TRBV6-6; CDR3 protein: CASSYSGVGIAKNIQYF
J gene: -; V gene: TRBV10-3; CDR3 protein: CAIKASGTYEQYF
J gene: TRBJ2-1; V gene: TRBV5-5; CDR3 protein: CASSLGVLGGEQFF
J gene: TRBJ1-2; V gene: TRBV7-9; CDR3 protein: CASSPGQGIGGYTF
J gene: TRBJ1-2; V gene: TRBV7-9; CDR3 protein: CASSLGPQGYTF
J gene: TRBJ1-1; V gene: TRBV20-1; CDR3 protein: CSARRAGAMNTEAFF
J gene: TRBJ2-5; V gene: TRBV29-1; CDR3 protein: CSVEVGLARETQYF
J gene: TRBJ2-5; V gene: TRBV5-1; CDR3 protein: CASSSSTTQETQYF
J gene: TRBJ2-5; V gene: TRBV5-1; CDR3 protein: CASSLLRQQETQYF
J gene: TRBJ2-1; V gene: TRBV7-6; CDR3 protein: CASSFESPFNEQFF
J gene: TRBJ1-4; V gene: TRBV6-2/TRBV6-3; CDR3 protein: CASSYSNATGEGEKLFF
J gene: TRBJ2-5; V gene: TRBV5-1; CDR3 protein: CASSRGEDLETQYF
J gene: -; V gene: TRBV7-6; CDR3 protein: CASSSHLPGQGVISDEQYF
J gene: TRBJ2-7; V gene: TRBV29-1; CDR3 protein: CSVEVGAEYEQYF
J gene: TRBJ1-2; V gene: TRBV3-1; CDR3 protein: CASSQGDGYTF
J gene: TRBJ2-3; V gene: TRBV11-2; CDR3 protein: CASSLTPTSGHTDTQYF
J gene: TRBJ1-2; V gene: TRBV29-1; CDR3 protein: CSVSGTPTYGYTF
J gene: TRBJ2-5; V gene: TRBV12-3/TRBV12-4; CDR3 protein: CASRLAGGRETQYF
J gene: TRBJ1-2; V gene: TRBV6-6; CDR3 protein: CASSYSNGNYGYTF
J gene: TRBJ2-1; V gene: TRBV6-2/TRBV6-3; CDR3 protein: CASAVTSNKGDEQFF